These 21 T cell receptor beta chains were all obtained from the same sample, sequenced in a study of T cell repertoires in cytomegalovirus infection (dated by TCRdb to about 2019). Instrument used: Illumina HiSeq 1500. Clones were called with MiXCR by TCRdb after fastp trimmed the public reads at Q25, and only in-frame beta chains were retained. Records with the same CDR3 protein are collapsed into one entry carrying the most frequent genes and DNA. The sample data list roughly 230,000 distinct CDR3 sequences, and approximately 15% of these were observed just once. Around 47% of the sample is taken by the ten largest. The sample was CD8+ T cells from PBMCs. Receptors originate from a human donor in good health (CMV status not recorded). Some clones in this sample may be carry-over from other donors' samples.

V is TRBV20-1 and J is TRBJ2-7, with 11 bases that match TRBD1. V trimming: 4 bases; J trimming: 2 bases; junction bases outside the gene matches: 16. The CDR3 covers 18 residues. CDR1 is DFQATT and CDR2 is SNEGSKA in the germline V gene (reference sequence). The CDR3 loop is CSAIGVGQGAGKAYEQYF. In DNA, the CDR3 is TGCAGTGCTATAGGGGTTGGACAGGGGGCCGGCAAGGCCTACGAGCAGTACTTC.

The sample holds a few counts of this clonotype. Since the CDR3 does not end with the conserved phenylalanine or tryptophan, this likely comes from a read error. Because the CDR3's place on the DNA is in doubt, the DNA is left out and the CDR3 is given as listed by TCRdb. The CDR3 loop is CASRRRDSIL. The J gene is TRBJ1-2, the V gene TRBV2. The CDR3 sequence runs 10 residues, both termini included. CDR1 and CDR2 from the germline V gene are SNHLY and FYNNEI.

The CDR3 DNA reads TGTGCCAGCAGCTTAGTATGGGAAGCGGGGGGGCCTGTCAATGAGCAGTTCTTC. Protein product: CASSLVWEAGGPVNEQFF. V and J are TRBV7-6 and TRBJ2-1; 10 bases are a match to TRBD2. The CDR3 totals 18 residues. CDR1 SGHVS and CDR2 FNYEAQ come from the germline V gene. The ends lost 1 base at V and 6 bases at J; junction bases unmatched: 12.

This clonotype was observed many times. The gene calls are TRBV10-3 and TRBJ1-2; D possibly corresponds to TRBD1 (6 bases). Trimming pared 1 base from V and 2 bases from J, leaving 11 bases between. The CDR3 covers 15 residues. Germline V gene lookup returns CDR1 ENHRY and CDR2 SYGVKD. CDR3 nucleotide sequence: TGTGCCATCAGTGAGTTGTGGACAGTGAACTATGGCTACACCTTC. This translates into CAISELWTVNYGYTF.

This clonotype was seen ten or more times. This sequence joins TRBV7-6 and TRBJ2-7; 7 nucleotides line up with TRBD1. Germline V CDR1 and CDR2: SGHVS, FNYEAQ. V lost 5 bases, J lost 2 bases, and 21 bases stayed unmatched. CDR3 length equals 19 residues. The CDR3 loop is CASSPSLGTESATTYEQYF. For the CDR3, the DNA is TGTGCCAGCAGCCCGAGCCTTGGGACAGAATCGGCCACCACCTACGAGCAGTACTTC.

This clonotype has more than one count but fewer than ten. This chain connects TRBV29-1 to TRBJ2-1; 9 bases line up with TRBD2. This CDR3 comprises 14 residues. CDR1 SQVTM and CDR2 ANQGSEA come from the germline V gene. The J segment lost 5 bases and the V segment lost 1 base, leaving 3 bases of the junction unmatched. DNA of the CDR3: TGCAGCGTTGAAGCTAGCGGGGTTAACAATGAGCAGTTCTTC. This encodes CSVEASGVNNEQFF.

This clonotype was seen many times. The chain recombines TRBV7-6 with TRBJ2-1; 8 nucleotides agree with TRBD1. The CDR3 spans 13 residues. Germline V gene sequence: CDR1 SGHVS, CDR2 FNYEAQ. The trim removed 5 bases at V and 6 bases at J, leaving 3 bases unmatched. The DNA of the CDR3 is TGTGCCAGCAGCCATGGGACAGGCAATGAGCAGTTCTTC. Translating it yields CASSHGTGNEQFF.

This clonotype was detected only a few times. CDR3 loop: CASSFSGTGWTQHF. CDR3 nucleotide sequence: TGTGCCAGCAGCTTCTCCGGGACAGGGTGGACCCAGCATTTT. The rearrangement links TRBV5-6 to TRBJ1-5; 9 nucleotides line up with TRBD1. Germline assignment: CDR1 SGHDT and CDR2 YYEEEE. V dropped 2 bases and J dropped 11; count of bases not matched to a gene: 8. CDR3 length equals 14 residues.

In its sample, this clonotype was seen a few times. The CDR3 nucleotides are TGTGCTAGTGGTTTGCAGGTAGCGGACTATGGCTACACCTTC. Protein sequence: CASGLQVADYGYTF. This chain links TRBV12-5 with TRBJ1-2; D not resolved. The CDR3 runs to 14 residues. The V gene's germline CDR1 is LGHNT and CDR2 FRNRAP. Trimming shortened V by 2 bases and J by 3 bases, and 10 bases separated the two germline ends.

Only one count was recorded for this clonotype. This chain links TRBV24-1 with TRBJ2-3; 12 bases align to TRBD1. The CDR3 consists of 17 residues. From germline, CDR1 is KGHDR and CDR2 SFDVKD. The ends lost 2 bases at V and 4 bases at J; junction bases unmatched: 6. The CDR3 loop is CATSDWVGTGGPDTQYF. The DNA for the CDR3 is TGTGCCACCAGTGATTGGGTCGGGACAGGGGGCCCAGATACGCAGTATTTT.

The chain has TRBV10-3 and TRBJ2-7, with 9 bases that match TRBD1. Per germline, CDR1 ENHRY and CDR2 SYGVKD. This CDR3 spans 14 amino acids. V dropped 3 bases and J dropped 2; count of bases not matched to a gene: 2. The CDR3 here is CAISDDRGTYEQYF. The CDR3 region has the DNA TGTGCCATCAGTGATGACAGGGGGACCTACGAGCAGTACTTC.

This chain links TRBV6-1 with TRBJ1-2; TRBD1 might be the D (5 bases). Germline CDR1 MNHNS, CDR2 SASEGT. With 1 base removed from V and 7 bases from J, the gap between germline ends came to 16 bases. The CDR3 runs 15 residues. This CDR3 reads CASSEGSGWLSGYTF. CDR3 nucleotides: TGTGCCAGCAGTGAAGGATCAGGGTGGCTCAGTGGCTACACCTTC.

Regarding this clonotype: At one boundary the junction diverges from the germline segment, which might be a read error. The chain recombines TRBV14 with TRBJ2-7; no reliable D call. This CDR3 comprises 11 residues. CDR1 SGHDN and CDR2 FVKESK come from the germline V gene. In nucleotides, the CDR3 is TGTGCCAGCAGGCAAGCCTACGAGCAGTACTTC. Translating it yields CASRQAYEQYF.

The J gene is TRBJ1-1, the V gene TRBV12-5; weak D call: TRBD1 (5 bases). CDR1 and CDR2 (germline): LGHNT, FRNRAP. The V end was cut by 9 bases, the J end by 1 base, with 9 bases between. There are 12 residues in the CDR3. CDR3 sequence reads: CASGQQNTEAFF. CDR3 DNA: TGTGCTAGCGGACAACAGAACACTGAAGCTTTCTTT.

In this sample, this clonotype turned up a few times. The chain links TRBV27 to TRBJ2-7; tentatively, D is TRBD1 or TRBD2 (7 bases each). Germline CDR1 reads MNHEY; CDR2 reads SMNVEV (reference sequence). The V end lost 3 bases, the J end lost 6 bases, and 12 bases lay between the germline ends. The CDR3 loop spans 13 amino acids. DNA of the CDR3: TGTGCCAGCAGTTTTGGGGAGGGGGCCGAGCAGTACTTC. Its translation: CASSFGEGAEQYF.

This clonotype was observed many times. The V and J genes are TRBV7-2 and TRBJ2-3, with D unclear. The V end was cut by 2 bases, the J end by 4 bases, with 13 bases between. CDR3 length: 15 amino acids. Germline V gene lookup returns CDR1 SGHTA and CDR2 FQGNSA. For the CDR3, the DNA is TGTGCCAGCAGCTTAACTAATGGGGAAGCAGATACGCAGTATTTT. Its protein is CASSLTNGEADTQYF.

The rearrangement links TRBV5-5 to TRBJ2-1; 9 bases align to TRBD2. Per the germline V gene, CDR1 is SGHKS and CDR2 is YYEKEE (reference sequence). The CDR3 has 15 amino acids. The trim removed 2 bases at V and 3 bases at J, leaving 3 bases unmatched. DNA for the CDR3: TGTGCCAGCAGCTTTAAGACTAGCGGCTACAATGAGCAGTTCTTC. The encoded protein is CASSFKTSGYNEQFF.

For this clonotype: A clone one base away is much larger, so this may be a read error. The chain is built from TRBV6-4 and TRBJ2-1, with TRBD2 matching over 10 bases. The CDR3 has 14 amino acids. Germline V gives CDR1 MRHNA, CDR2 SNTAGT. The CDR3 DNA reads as TGTGCCAACAGTGAGCGGGGGGGCCACAATGAGCAGTTCTTC. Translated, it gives CANSERGGHNEQFF.

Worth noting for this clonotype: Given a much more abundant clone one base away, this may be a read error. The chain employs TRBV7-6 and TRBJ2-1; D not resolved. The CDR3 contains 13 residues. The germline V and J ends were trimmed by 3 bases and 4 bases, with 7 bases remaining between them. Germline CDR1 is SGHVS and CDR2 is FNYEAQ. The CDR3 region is CASSFGKYNEQFF. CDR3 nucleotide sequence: TGTGCCAGCAGCTTCGGCAAGTACAATGAGCAGTTCTTC.

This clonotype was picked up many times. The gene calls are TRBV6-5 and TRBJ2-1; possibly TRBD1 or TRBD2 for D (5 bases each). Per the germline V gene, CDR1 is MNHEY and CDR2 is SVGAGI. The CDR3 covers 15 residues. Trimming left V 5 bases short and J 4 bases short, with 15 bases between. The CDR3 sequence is CASSTLVGTYNEQFF. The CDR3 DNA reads TGTGCCAGCAGTACTCTTGTGGGGACGTACAATGAGCAGTTCTTC.

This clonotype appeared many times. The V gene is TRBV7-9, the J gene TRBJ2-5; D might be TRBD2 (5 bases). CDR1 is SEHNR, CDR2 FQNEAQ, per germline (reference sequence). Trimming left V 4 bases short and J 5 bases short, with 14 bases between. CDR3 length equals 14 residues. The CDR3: CASSSLLGWETQYF. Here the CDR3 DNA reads TGTGCCAGCAGCTCATTACTAGGATGGGAGACCCAGTACTTC.